This is a list of T cell receptor beta chains from one sample in a study of OX40 agonist ivuxolimab in advanced cancers. The protocol was immunoSEQ multiplex PCR, while the TCRdb copy is restricted to in-frame clones and leaves out a portion. The data contain some 68,000 clones, around 90% of them seen just once; the ten biggest clones take up around 1%. Material: CD4+ or CD8+ T cells sorted from blood, obtained in a trial of the OX40 agonist ivuxolimab. These receptors all come from an adult with an advanced solid tumor such as melanoma, head and neck, liver or kidney cancer. Each CDR3 is given with its conserved first and last residue. The order of the fields is V gene, D gene, J gene, clone size, CDR3 protein, CDR3 DNA. D genes are given only for firm matches. Only part of the rows carry a size: once, few, many, or a class if the clone is expanded.

V: TRBV19
D: .
J: TRBJ2-2
size: .
CDR3: CASSRTIGYSGELFF
DNA: TGTGCCAGTAGTAGGACTATCGGGTATTCCGGGGAGCTGTTTTTT

V: TRBV18
D: .
J: TRBJ2-3
size: .
CDR3: CASSPRTGGADTQYF
DNA: TGTGCCAGCTCACCACGGACAGGCGGGGCGGATACGCAGTATTTT

V: TRBV29-1
D: TRBD2
J: TRBJ2-1
size: .
CDR3: CSVEPSGSRREQFF
DNA: TGCAGCGTTGAGCCTAGCGGGAGTCGTAGGGAGCAGTTCTTC

V: TRBV11-3
D: .
J: TRBJ2-4
size: .
CDR3: CASSLGDGGGGKNIQYF
DNA: TGTGCCAGCAGCTTAGGGGACGGTGGGGGTGGCAAAAACATTCAGTACTTC

V: TRBV14
D: .
J: TRBJ1-3
size: .
CDR3: CASSEGGNTIYF
DNA: TGTGCCAGCAGTGAAGGGGGAAACACCATATATTTT

V: TRBV7-8
D: .
J: TRBJ2-3
size: .
CDR3: CASTLFRTSWDTQYF
DNA: TGTGCCAGCACCCTGTTCCGGACCAGTTGGGATACGCAGTATTTT

V: TRBV2
D: .
J: TRBJ2-3
size: .
CDR3: CASRQTMGSDTQYF
DNA: TGTGCCAGCAGGCAAACCATGGGGTCAGATACGCAGTATTTT

V: TRBV6-5
D: TRBD1
J: TRBJ1-6
size: .
CDR3: CASSRDSRSPLHF
DNA: TGTGCCAGCAGTCGGGACAGTCGGTCACCCCTCCACTTT

V: TRBV5-1
D: TRBD1
J: TRBJ2-5
size: once
CDR3: CASSLIGGAGETQYF
DNA: TGCGCCAGCAGCTTGATAGGGGGCGCGGGAGAGACCCAGTACTTC

V: TRBV6-5
D: .
J: TRBJ1-2
size: .
CDR3: CASSARPDGFYGYTF
DNA: TGTGCCAGCAGTGCCCGCCCGGACGGCTTCTATGGCTACACCTTC

V: TRBV6-5
D: .
J: TRBJ1-1
size: .
CDR3: CASRNTEAFF
DNA: TGTGCCAGTAGAAACACTGAAGCTTTCTTT

V: TRBV6-1
D: .
J: TRBJ1-5
size: .
CDR3: CASRRSYSNQPQHF
DNA: TGTGCCAGCAGAAGGTCCTATAGCAATCAGCCCCAGCATTTT

V: TRBV4-1
D: TRBD1
J: TRBJ2-7
size: .
CDR3: CASSQYGQGAVPYEQYF
DNA: TGCGCCAGCAGCCAGTATGGACAGGGGGCCGTACCCTACGAGCAGTACTTC

V: TRBV29-1
D: .
J: TRBJ2-5
size: .
CDR3: CSVDPARETQYF
DNA: TGCAGCGTTGACCCAGCACGCGAGACCCAGTACTTC

V: TRBV6-5
D: TRBD1
J: TRBJ1-2
size: few
CDR3: CASSYLGGSGYTF
DNA: TGTGCCAGCAGTTACTTAGGGGGCTCTGGCTACACCTTC

V: TRBV9
D: TRBD1
J: TRBJ2-2
size: .
CDR3: CASSATGGTGGELFF
DNA: TGTGCCAGCAGCGCGACAGGGGGCACCGGCGGGGAGCTGTTTTTT

V: TRBV6-5
D: .
J: TRBJ2-6
size: .
CDR3: CASSPGPSGANVLTF
DNA: TGTGCCAGCAGTCCGGGACCGTCTGGGGCCAACGTCCTGACTTTC

V: TRBV27
D: .
J: TRBJ2-7
size: .
CDR3: CASSPREGYEQYF
DNA: TGTGCCAGCAGTCCCAGGGAAGGCTACGAGCAGTACTTC

V: TRBV5-6
D: TRBD2
J: TRBJ2-2
size: .
CDR3: CASSLRTRATGELFF
DNA: TGTGCCAGCAGCTTAAGGACTAGAGCCACCGGGGAGCTGTTTTTT

V: TRBV5-1
D: .
J: TRBJ1-4
size: .
CDR3: CASSLAAGLNEKLFF
DNA: TGCGCCAGCAGCTTGGCCGCAGGGCTTAATGAAAAACTGTTTTTT

V: TRBV28
D: .
J: TRBJ2-4
size: .
CDR3: CASSFLRLIKNIQYF
DNA: TGTGCCAGCAGTTTCCTTCGGTTGATCAAAAACATTCAGTACTTC

V: TRBV7-9
D: .
J: TRBJ1-2
size: .
CDR3: CASSSPGGYTF
DNA: TGTGCCAGCAGCTCTCCCGGTGGCTACACCTTC

V: TRBV25-1
D: TRBD2
J: TRBJ2-5
size: .
CDR3: CASSDEASGKSLETQYF
DNA: TGTGCCAGCAGTGACGAGGCTAGCGGGAAATCGTTAGAGACCCAGTACTTC

V: TRBV19
D: .
J: TRBJ1-2
size: .
CDR3: CASSPRGWGFNYGYTF
DNA: TGTGCCAGTAGTCCTAGAGGATGGGGGTTTAACTATGGCTACACCTTC

V: TRBV11-3
D: .
J: TRBJ2-3
size: .
CDR3: CASSLGDTYTDTQYF
DNA: TGTGCCAGCAGCCTGGGGGACACCTACACAGATACGCAGTATTTT

V: TRBV6-5
D: TRBD2
J: TRBJ2-7
size: once
CDR3: CASSSLAGGQYEQYF
DNA: TGTGCCAGCAGTTCCCTAGCGGGGGGGCAGTACGAGCAGTACTTC

V: TRBV7-8
D: TRBD2
J: TRBJ2-1
size: .
CDR3: CASSSGLARANEQFF
DNA: TGTGCCAGCAGCTCCGGACTAGCAAGGGCTAATGAGCAGTTCTTC

V: TRBV5-6
D: TRBD2
J: TRBJ2-1
size: .
CDR3: CASSSSGGTAVF
DNA: TGTGCCAGCAGCTCTAGCGGGGGGACGGCGGTCTTC

V: TRBV10-3
D: TRBD2
J: TRBJ2-7
size: .
CDR3: CAISSTSGDSYEQYF
DNA: TGTGCCATCAGTTCGACTAGCGGGGACTCCTACGAGCAGTACTTC

V: TRBV7-2
D: .
J: TRBJ2-7
size: .
CDR3: CASSKRDSTGSYVYEQYF
DNA: TGTGCCAGCAGCAAGAGGGACTCAACGGGGTCCTATGTCTACGAGCAGTACTTC

V: TRBV29-1
D: TRBD1
J: TRBJ1-1
size: once
CDR3: CSVERSRGLNTEAFF
DNA: TGCAGCGTTGAAAGGTCGAGGGGGCTGAACACTGAAGCTTTCTTT

V: TRBV5-8
D: .
J: TRBJ2-5
size: .
CDR3: CASSSGQAPRGAQYF
DNA: TGTGCCAGCAGCTCGGGACAGGCTCCTCGGGGGGCCCAGTACTTC

V: TRBV10-1
D: .
J: TRBJ2-7
size: .
CDR3: CASRGAFGEQYF
DNA: TGCGCCAGCAGGGGGGCTTTCGGGGAGCAGTACTTC

V: TRBV7-2
D: .
J: TRBJ2-5
size: .
CDR3: CASSLNSLRGETQYF
DNA: TGTGCCAGCAGCCTCAACTCCCTCCGCGGAGAGACCCAGTACTTC

V: TRBV28
D: TRBD2
J: TRBJ2-3
size: .
CDR3: CASSLSGTPSDTQYF
DNA: TGTGCCAGCAGTTTAAGCGGGACCCCCTCGGATACGCAGTATTTT

V: TRBV5-1
D: TRBD1
J: TRBJ2-5
size: .
CDR3: CASSFSGQTGEETQYF
DNA: TGCGCCAGCAGTTTCAGCGGCCAAACAGGGGAAGAGACCCAGTACTTC

V: TRBV27
D: .
J: TRBJ2-7
size: .
CDR3: CASSSRSGPYGQYF
DNA: TGTGCCAGCAGTTCGAGGAGCGGGCCGTACGGGCAGTACTTC

V: TRBV5-4
D: .
J: TRBJ2-7
size: .
CDR3: CASSLIPGTFNF
DNA: TGTGCCAGCAGCTTGATTCCTGGGACTTTCAACTTC

V: TRBV5-4
D: TRBD1
J: TRBJ2-5
size: .
CDR3: CASSSRQGETQYF
DNA: TGTGCCAGCAGCTCCCGACAGGGCGAGACCCAGTACTTC

V: TRBV11-3
D: .
J: TRBJ2-7
size: .
CDR3: CASRGRNYEQYF
DNA: TGTGCCAGCAGGGGACGGAACTACGAGCAGTACTTC

V: TRBV30
D: .
J: TRBJ1-6
size: .
CDR3: CAWRELGGKNSPLHF
DNA: TGTGCCTGGAGGGAATTAGGGGGTAAGAATTCACCCCTCCACTTT

V: TRBV11-3
D: .
J: TRBJ2-7
size: .
CDR3: CASSPPTGPYEQYF
DNA: TGTGCCAGCAGCCCTCCGACCGGTCCCTACGAGCAGTACTTC

V: TRBV12-5
D: TRBD1
J: TRBJ2-3
size: .
CDR3: CASGFRQGADTQYF
DNA: TGTGCTAGTGGTTTTCGACAGGGTGCAGATACGCAGTATTTT

V: TRBV25-1
D: .
J: TRBJ1-2
size: .
CDR3: CASSEGDRDYGYTF
DNA: TGTGCCAGCAGTGAAGGGGATCGGGACTATGGCTACACCTTC

V: TRBV5-4
D: .
J: TRBJ2-1
size: .
CDR3: CASSSGTERYNEQFF
DNA: TGTGCCAGCAGCTCCGGGACGGAGCGCTACAATGAGCAGTTCTTC

V: TRBV6-1
D: .
J: TRBJ2-7
size: .
CDR3: CASRTEGLYEQYF
DNA: TGTGCCAGCCGTACCGAGGGGCTCTACGAGCAGTACTTC

V: TRBV28
D: TRBD2
J: TRBJ2-1
size: .
CDR3: CASSLPSGGYNEQFF
DNA: TGTGCCAGCAGTCTACCCAGCGGGGGGTACAATGAGCAGTTCTTC

V: TRBV5-1
D: TRBD2
J: TRBJ2-3
size: .
CDR3: CASSPGTSGGDTQYF
DNA: TGCGCCAGCAGCCCGGGGACTAGCGGGGGAGATACGCAGTATTTT

V: TRBV28
D: .
J: TRBJ1-2
size: .
CDR3: CASRYTGNGYTF
DNA: TGTGCCAGCAGGTATACAGGGAACGGCTACACCTTC

V: TRBV4-1
D: .
J: TRBJ2-1
size: .
CDR3: CASSQDSVGEQFF
DNA: TGCGCCAGCAGCCAAGATTCTGTAGGGGAGCAGTTCTTC